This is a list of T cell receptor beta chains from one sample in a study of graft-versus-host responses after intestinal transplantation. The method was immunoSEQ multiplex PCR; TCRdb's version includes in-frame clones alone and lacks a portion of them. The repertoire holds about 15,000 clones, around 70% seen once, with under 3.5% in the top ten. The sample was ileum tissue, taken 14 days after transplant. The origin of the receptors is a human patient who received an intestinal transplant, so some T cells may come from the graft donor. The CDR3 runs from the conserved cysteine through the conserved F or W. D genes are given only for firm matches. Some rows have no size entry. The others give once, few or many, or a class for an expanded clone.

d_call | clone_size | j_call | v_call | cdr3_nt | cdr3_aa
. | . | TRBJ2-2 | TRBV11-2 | TGTGCCAGCAGCTCCCAGGGCACAGGAAACACCGGGGAGCTGTTTTTT | CASSSQGTGNTGELFF
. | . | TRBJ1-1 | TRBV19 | TGTGCCAGTACCTTGGCGGTGAACACTGAAGCTTTCTTT | CASTLAVNTEAFF
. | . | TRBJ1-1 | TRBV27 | TGTGCCAGCAGCCACATGAACACTGAAGCTTTCTTT | CASSHMNTEAFF
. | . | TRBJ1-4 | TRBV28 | TGTGCCAGCAGTTTAGCGGGTTTGGCTGAAAAACTGTTTTTT | CASSLAGLAEKLFF
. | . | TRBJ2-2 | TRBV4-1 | TGCGCCAGCAGCCAAGTTCAGTATAACACCGGGGAGCTGTTTTTT | CASSQVQYNTGELFF
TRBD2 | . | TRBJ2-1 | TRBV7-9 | TGTGCCAGCAGACGCCTAGCGGGAGGGCCTGGCAATGAGCAGTTCTTC | CASRRLAGGPGNEQFF
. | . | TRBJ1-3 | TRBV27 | TGTGCCAGCAGTCTGAGCTCTGGAAACACCATATATTTT | CASSLSSGNTIYF
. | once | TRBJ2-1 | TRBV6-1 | TGTGCCAGCAGTGAAGACGGGGCAGGGTCCTACAATGAGCAGTTCTTC | CASSEDGAGSYNEQFF
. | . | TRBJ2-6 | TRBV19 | TGTGCCAGCTCCCTCCCTGGGGCCAACGTCCTGACTTTC | CASSLPGANVLTF
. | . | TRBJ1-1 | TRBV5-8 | TGTGCCAGCACACGGACAGTGGGGACTGAAGCTTTCTTT | CASTRTVGTEAFF
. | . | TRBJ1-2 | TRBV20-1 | TGCAGTGACAGTTCTAACTATGGCTACACCTTC | CSDSSNYGYTF
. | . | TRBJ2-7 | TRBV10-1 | TGCGCCAGCAGTGATAGCAACCACGAGCAGTACTTC | CASSDSNHEQYF
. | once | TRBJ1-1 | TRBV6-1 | TGTGCCAGCAGTTGGGGGACTGAAGCTTTCTTT | CASSWGTEAFF
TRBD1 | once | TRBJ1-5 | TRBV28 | TGTGCCAGCGACACCCCGACAGGGGGTCAGCCCCAGCATTTT | CASDTPTGGQPQHF
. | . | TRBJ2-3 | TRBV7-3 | TGTGCCAGCAGCTTAACGGGACTAGATACGCAGTATTTT | CASSLTGLDTQYF
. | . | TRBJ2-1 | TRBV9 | TGTGCCAGCAGCGCCACCCAGGGCGTCGATGAGCAGTTCTTC | CASSATQGVDEQFF
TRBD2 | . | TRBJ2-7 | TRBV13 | TGTGCCAGCAGCTTATGGGGGGGATCTCCTCACGAGCAGTACTTC | CASSLWGGSPHEQYF
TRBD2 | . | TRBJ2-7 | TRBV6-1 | TGTGCCAGCAGTGAGCTGATAGCGGGAGGGGACACCGAGCAGTACTTC | CASSELIAGGDTEQYF
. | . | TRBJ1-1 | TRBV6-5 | TGTGCCAGCAGTACCCGAACGAGTGCTTTCTTT | CASSTRTSAFF
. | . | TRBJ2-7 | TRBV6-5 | TGTGCCAGCAGTTACTCGGGGGTGGGCGACGAGCAGTACTTC | CASSYSGVGDEQYF
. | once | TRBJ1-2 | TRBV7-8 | TGTGCCAGCAGCCCCGAACAGGGATCCTATGGCTACACCTTC | CASSPEQGSYGYTF
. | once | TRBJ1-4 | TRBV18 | TGTGCCAGCTCCAGGGCAGCAACTAATGAAAAACTGTTTTTT | CASSRAATNEKLFF
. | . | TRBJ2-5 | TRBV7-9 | TGTGCCAGCAGCTTACAACCCAGAGAGACCCAGTACTTC | CASSLQPRETQYF
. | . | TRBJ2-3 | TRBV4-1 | TGCGCCAGCGGGGAGCTTTCTACTAGCACAGATACGCAGTATTTT | CASGELSTSTDTQYF